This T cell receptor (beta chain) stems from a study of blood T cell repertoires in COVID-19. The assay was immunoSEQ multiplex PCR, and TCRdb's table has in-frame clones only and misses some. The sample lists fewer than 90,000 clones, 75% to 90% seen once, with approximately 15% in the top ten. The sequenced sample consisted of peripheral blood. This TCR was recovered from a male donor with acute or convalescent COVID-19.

CDR3 nucleotides: TGTGCCAGCAGCCAACAGGGTCCCGGGGAGCTGTTTTTT. As protein: CASSQQGPGELFF. The rearrangement links TRBV7-3 to TRBJ2-2, with D perhaps TRBD1 (6 bases). The V gene lost 5 bases and the J gene lost 6 bases, with 10 bases spanning the gap. Germline assignment: CDR1 SGHTA and CDR2 FQGTGA. This CDR3 region has 13 residues.